This TCR beta chain derives from a study of long-term antiretroviral therapy in people with HIV. Worth noting for this clone: No antigen is known for it.

At survey level, the immunoSEQ assay was run in its v3.0 version. Each sample had sequencing targeting about 40,000-50,000 T-cell genomes. TCRdb's copy holds only in-frame clones and misses some; the assay was immunoSEQ multiplex PCR. This sample carries tens of thousands of clones, 90% to 95% of them seen once, and the ten largest clones take around 3%. With 0 bases removed from V and 2 bases from J, the gap between germline ends came to 11 bases. This CDR3 comprises 15 residues. Germline CDR1 and CDR2: SGDLS and YYNGEE. Study conclusions and caveats: Nothing was known about ART adherence, viral resistance or changes in therapy.

The sequencing used unsorted PBMCs, collected 3.7 years after starting antiretroviral therapy. The clonotype comes from a woman aged 45-65 years with HIV. The chain joins TRBV9 to TRBJ2-5, with D possibly TRBD2 on 6 matching bases. The CDR3 reads CASSVVGTSQETQYF. In nucleotides, the CDR3 is TGTGCCAGCAGCGTAGTTGGGACTTCTCAAGAGACCCAGTACTTC.